This T cell receptor (beta chain) originates from a study of PD-1 blockade in classical Hodgkin lymphoma. Worth noting for this clone: Its target is not known.

This CDR3 is 15 amino acids long. Germline loops: CDR1 WSHSY, CDR2 SAAADI. Trimming took 4 bases from V and 2 from J, leaving 14 bases between them. Profiling relied on immunoSEQ multiplex PCR, and the TCRdb table lists in-frame clones only, not all of them. The data hold about 27,000 clones, with around 88% observed a single time. Relapses following autologous stem cell transplantation were seen in all patients, with brentuximab vedotin exposure varying. Thawed PBMCs were the source of CD8+ T cells, obtained through magnetic negative selection. Study-level points and caveats: It was among complete responders that baseline diversity resembled that of newly diagnosed patients. TCR diversity at baseline was reported to be reduced in newly diagnosed patients relative to healthy donors.

The clonotype comes from a human donor with classical Hodgkin lymphoma. Sequencing was performed on CD8+ T cells from blood, taken at baseline. V is TRBV10-2 and J is TRBJ1-1; perhaps TRBD1 as D (5 bases). CDR3 nucleotides: TGCGCCAGCAGTGCGGTCGAGGGACTCAACACTGAAGCTTTCTTT. It translates to CASSAVEGLNTEAFF.